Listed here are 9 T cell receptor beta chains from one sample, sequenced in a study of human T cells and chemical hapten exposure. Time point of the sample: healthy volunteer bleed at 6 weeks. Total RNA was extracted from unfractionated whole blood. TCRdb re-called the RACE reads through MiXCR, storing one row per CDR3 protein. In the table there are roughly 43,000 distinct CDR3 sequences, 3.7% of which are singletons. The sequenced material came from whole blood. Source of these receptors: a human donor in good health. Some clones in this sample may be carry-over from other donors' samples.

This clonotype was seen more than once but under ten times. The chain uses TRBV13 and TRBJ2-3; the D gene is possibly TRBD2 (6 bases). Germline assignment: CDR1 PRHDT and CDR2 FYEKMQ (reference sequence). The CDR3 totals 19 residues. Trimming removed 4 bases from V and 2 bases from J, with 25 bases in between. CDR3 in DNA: TGTGCCAGCAGCTCCGGGACTCTAATCCCCCCCACATCCACAGATACGCAGTATTTT. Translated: CASSSGTLIPPTSTDTQYF.

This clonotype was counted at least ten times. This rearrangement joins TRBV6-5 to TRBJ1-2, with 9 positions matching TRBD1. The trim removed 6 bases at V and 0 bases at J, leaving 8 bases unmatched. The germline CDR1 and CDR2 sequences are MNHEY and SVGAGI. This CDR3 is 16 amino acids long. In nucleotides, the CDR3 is TGTGCCAGCAGGTCCGGGACAGGGACTCCTAACTATGGCTACACCTTC. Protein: CASRSGTGTPNYGYTF.

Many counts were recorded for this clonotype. CDR3 sequence: CASSLEGGQPNQPQHF. CDR3 nucleotides: TGTGCCAGCAGTTTAGAGGGGGGACAGCCGAATCAGCCCCAGCATTTT. The rearrangement links TRBV12-3 or TRBV12-4 to TRBJ1-5; 7 bases fit TRBD1. CDR3 length: 16 residues. Trimming removed 1 base from V and 4 bases from J; junction bases left unmatched: 7.

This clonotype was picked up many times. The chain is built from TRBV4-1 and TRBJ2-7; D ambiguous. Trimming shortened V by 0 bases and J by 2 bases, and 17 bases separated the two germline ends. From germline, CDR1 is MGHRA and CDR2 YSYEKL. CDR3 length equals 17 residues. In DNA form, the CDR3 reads TGCGCCAGCAGCCAAGATGGCAGCCGGTGGGCTACCTACGAGCAGTACTTC. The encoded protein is CASSQDGSRWATYEQYF.

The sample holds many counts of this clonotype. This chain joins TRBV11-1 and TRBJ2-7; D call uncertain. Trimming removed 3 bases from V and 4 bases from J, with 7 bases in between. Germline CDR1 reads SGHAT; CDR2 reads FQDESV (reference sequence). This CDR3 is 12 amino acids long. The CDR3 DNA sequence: TGTGCCAGCAGCTTGAACCCTTACGAGCAGTACTTC. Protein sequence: CASSLNPYEQYF.

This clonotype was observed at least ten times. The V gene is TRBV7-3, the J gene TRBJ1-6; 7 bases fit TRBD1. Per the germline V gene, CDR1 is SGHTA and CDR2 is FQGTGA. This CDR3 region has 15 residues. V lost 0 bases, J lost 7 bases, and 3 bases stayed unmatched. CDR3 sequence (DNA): TGTGCCAGCAGCTTAACCGGGACAGAGAATTCACCCCTCCACTTT. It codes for CASSLTGTENSPLHF.

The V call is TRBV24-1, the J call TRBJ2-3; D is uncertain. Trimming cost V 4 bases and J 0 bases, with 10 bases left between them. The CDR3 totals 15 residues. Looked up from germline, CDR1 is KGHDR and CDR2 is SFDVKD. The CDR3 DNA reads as TGTGCCACCAGTGACCGGCAGAGTAGCACAGATACGCAGTATTTT. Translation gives CATSDRQSSTDTQYF.

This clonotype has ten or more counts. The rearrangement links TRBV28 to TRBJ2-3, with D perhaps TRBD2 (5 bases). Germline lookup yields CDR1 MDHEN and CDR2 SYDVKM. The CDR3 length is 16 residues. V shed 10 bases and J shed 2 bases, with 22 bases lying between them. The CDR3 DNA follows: TGTGCCACCACATCCCGGGGAGTGGGGATCACAGATACGCAGTATTTT. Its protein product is CATTSRGVGITDTQYF.

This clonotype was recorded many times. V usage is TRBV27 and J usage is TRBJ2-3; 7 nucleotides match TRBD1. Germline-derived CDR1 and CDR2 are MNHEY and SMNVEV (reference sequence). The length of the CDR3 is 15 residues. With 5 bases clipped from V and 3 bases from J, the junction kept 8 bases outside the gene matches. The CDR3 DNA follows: TGTGCCAGCAGTCGAACAGGGGTGCGGACAGATACGCAGTATTTT. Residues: CASSRTGVRTDTQYF.